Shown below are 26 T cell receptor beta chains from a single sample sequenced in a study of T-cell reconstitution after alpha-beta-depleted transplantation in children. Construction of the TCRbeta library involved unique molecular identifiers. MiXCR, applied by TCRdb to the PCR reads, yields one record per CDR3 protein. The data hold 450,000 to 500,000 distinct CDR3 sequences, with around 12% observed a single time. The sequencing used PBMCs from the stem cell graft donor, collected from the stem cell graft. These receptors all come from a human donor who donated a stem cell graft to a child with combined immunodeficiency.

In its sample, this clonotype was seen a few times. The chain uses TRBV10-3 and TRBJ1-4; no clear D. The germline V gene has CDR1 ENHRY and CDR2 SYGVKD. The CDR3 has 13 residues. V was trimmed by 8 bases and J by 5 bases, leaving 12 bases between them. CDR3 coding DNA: TGTGCCATCGGCCCCGGGGAAAATGAAAAACTGTTTTTT. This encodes CAIGPGENEKLFF.

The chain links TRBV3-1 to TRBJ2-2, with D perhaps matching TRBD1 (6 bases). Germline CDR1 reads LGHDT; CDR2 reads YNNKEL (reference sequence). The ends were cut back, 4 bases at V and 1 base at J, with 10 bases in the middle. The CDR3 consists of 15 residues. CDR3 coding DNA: TGTGCCAGCAGCCGGGACAATAAGAACACCGGGGAGCTGTTTTTT. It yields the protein CASSRDNKNTGELFF.

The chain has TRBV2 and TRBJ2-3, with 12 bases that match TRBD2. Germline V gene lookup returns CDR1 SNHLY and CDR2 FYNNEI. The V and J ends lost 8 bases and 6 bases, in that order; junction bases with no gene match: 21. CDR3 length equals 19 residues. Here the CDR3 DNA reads TGTGCCAGCTGTTTAGCGCGGGGGGCTAGCGGGAGGGCCGGGGATACGCAGTATTTT. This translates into CASCLARGASGRAGDTQYF.

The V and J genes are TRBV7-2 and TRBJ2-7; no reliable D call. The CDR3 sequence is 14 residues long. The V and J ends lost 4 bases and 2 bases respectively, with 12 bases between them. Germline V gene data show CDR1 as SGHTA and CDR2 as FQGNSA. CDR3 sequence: CASSSRGRAYEQYF. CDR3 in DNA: TGTGCCAGCAGCTCCCGCGGACGGGCCTACGAGCAGTACTTC.

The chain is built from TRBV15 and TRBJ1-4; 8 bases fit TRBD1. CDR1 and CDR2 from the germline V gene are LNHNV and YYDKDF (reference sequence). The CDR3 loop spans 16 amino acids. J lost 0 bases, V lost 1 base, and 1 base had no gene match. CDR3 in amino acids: CATSRVTGATNEKLFF. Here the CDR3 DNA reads TGTGCCACCAGCAGAGTGACAGGGGCAACTAATGAAAAACTGTTTTTT. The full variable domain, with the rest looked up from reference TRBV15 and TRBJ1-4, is DAMVIQNPRYQVTQFGKPVTLSCSQTLNHNVMYWYQQKSSQAPKLLFHYYDKDFNNEADTPDNFQSRRPNTSFCFLDIRSPGLGDTAMYLCATSRVTGATNEKLFFGSGTQLSVL.

The DNA for the CDR3 is TGCGCCAGCAGCCAAGATACCGGGTACAATGAGCAGTTCTTC. This encodes CASSQDTGYNEQFF. The J gene is TRBJ2-1, the V gene TRBV4-3; D gene ambiguous. Trimming stripped 0 bases from V and 4 bases from J, with 7 bases between. Germline V gene lookup returns CDR1 LGHNA and CDR2 YSLEER. The CDR3 has 14 amino acids.

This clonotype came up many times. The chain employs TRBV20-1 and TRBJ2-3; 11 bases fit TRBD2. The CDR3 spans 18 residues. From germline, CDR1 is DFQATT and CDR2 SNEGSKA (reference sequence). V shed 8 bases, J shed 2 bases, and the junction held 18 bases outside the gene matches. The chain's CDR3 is CSPLGLAGGCLSTDTQYF. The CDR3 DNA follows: TGCAGTCCACTAGGGCTAGCGGGAGGCTGCCTCTCCACAGATACGCAGTATTTT.

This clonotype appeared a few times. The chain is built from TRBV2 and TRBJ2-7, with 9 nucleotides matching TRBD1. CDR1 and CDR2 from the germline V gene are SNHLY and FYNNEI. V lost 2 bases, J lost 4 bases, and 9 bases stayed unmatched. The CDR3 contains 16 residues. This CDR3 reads CASSEPGQGNWYEQYF. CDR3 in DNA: TGTGCCAGCAGTGAACCGGGACAGGGAAATTGGTACGAGCAGTACTTC.

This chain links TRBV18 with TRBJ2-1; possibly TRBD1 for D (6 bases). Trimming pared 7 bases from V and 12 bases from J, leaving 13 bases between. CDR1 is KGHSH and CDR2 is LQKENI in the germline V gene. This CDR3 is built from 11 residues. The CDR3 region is CASLPTGSQFF. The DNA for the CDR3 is TGTGCCAGCTTACCCACAGGGTCGCAGTTCTTC.

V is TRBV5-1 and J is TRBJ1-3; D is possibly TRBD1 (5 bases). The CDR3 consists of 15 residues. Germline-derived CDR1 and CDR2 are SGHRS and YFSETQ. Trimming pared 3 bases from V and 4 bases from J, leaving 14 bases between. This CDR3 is CASSSSQVDGNTIYF. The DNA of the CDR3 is TGCGCCAGCAGCTCATCACAGGTAGACGGAAACACCATATATTTT.

The CDR3 DNA sequence: TGTGCCAGCAGTTTCTCGATTATGGGGACAGGGAAAAGCTCCTACGAGCAGTACTTC. Translated: CASSFSIMGTGKSSYEQYF. The chain carries TRBV6-2 or TRBV6-3 and TRBJ2-7; TRBD1 matches 9 bases. Per germline, CDR1 MNHEY and CDR2 SVGEGT. CDR3 size: 19 residues. J lost 0 bases, V lost 4 bases, and 16 bases had no gene match.

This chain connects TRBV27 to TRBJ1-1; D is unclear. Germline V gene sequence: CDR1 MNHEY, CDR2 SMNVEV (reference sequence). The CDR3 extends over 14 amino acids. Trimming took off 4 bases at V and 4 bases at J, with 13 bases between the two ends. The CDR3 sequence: CASSSTLGSTEAFF. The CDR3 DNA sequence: TGTGCCAGCAGTTCGACCCTTGGGTCCACTGAAGCTTTCTTT.

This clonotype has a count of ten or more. CDR3 sequence (DNA): TGCGCCAGCAGTCGGGGTCTCACCGGGGAGCTGTTTTTT. As protein: CASSRGLTGELFF. The chain uses TRBV4-3 and TRBJ2-2; D is possibly TRBD2 (5 bases). Germline loops: CDR1 LGHNA, CDR2 YSLEER. This CDR3 spans 13 amino acids. Between the trimmed V and J ends, which lost 6 bases and 4 bases, there was a span of 9 bases.

In nucleotides, the CDR3 is TGTGCCAGCAGTTACGGCGCACAAACTAACTATGGCTACACCTTC. Encoded protein: CASSYGAQTNYGYTF. The gene calls are TRBV6-2 or TRBV6-3 and TRBJ1-2; D gene ambiguous. The CDR3 has 15 amino acids. Germline V lookup: CDR1 MNHEY, CDR2 SVGEGT. Trimming removed 2 bases at V and 0 bases at J, with 10 bases between.

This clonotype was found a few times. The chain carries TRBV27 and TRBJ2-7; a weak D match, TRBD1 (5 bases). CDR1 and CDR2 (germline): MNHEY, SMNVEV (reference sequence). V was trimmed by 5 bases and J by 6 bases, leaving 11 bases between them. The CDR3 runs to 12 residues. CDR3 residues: CASSVPGFEQYF. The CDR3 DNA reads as TGTGCCAGCAGTGTCCCAGGGTTCGAGCAGTACTTC.

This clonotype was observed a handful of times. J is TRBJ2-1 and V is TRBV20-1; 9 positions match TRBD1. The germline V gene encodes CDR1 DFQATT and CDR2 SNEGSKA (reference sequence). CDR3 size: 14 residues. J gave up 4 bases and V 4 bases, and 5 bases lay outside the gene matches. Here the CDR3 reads CSANRQGGYNEQFF. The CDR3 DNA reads TGCAGTGCTAATCGACAGGGGGGGTACAATGAGCAGTTCTTC.

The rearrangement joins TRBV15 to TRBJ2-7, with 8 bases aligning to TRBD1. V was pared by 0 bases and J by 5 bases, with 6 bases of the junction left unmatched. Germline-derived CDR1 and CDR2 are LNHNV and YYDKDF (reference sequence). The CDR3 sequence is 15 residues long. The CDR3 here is CATSRDSRGPHEQYF. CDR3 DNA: TGTGCCACCAGCAGAGATTCCAGGGGGCCCCACGAGCAGTACTTC.

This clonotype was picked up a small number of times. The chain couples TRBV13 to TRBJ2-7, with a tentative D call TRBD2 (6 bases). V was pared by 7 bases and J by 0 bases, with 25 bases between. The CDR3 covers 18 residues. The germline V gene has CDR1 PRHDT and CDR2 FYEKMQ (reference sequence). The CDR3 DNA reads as TGTGCCAGCATCCTGGGAGGACTCGTGGCTTTTAACTCCTACGAGCAGTACTTC. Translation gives CASILGGLVAFNSYEQYF. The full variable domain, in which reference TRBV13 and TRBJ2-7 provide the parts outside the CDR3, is AAGVIQSPRHLIKEKRETATLKCYPIPRHDTVYWYQQGPGQDPQFLISFYEKMQSDKGSIPDRFSAQQFSDYHSELNMSSLELGDSALYFCASILGGLVAFNSYEQYFGPGTRLTVT.

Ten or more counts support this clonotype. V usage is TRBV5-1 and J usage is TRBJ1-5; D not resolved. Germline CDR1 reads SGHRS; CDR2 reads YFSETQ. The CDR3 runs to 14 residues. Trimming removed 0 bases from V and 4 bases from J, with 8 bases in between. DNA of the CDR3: TGCGCCAGCAGCTTGGCCGCTGGGAATCAGCCCCAGCATTTT. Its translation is CASSLAAGNQPQHF.

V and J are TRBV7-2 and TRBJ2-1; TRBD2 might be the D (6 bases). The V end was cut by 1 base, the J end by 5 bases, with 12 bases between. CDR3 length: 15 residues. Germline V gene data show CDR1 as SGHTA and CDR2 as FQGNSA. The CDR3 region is CASSLGERAHNEQFF. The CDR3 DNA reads TGTGCCAGCAGCTTAGGGGAGCGGGCCCACAATGAGCAGTTCTTC.

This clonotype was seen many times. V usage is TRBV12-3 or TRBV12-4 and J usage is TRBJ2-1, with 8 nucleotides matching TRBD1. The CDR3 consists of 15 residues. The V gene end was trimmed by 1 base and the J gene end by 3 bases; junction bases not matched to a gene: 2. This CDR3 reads CASSLEQGVYNEQFF. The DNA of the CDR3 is TGTGCCAGCAGTTTAGAACAGGGGGTCTACAATGAGCAGTTCTTC.

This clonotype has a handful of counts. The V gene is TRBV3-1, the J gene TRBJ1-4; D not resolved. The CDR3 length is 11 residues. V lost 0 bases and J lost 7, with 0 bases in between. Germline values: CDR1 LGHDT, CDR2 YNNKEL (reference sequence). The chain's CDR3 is CASSQDEKLFF. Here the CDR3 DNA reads TGTGCCAGCAGCCAAGATGAAAAACTGTTTTTT.

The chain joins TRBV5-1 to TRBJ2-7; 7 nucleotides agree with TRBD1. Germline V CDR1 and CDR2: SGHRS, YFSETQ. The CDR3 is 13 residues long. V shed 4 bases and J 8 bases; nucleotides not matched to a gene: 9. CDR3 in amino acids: CASSPRQGHKQYF. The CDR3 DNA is TGCGCCAGCAGCCCCAGACAGGGTCACAAGCAGTACTTC.

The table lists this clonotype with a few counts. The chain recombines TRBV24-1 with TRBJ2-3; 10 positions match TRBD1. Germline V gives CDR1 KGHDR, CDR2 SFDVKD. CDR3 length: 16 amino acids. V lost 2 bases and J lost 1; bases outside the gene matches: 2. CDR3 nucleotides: TGTGCCACCAGTGATTGGGGGACAGGGGGCACAGATACGCAGTATTTT. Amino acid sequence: CATSDWGTGGTDTQYF.

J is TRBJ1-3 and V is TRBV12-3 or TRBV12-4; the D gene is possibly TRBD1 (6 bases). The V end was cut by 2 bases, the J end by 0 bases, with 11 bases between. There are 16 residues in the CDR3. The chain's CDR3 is CASSLSQGSSGNTIYF. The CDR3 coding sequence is TGTGCCAGCAGTTTATCCCAGGGGAGCTCTGGAAACACCATATATTTT.

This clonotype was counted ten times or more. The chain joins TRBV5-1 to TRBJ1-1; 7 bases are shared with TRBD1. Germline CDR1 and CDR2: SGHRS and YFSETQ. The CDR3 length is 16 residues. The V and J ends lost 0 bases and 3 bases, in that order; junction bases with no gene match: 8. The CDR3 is CASSLAGRTGHTEAFF. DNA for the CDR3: TGCGCCAGCAGCTTGGCCGGACGGACAGGCCACACTGAAGCTTTCTTT.